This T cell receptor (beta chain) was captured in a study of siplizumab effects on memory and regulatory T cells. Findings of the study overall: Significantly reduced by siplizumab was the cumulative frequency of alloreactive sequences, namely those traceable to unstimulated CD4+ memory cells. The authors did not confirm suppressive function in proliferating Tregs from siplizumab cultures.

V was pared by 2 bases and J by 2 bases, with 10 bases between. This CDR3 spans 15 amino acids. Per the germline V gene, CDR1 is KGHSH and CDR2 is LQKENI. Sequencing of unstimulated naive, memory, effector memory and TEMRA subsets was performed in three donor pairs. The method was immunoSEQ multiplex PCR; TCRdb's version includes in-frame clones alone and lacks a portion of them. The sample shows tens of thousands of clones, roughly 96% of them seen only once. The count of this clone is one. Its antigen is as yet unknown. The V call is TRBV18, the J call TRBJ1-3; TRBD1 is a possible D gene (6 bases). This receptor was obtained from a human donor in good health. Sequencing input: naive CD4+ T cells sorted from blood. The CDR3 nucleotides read TGTGCCAGCTCACCAGGTGGGGGCCCTGGAAACACCATATATTTT. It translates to CASSPGGGPGNTIYF.